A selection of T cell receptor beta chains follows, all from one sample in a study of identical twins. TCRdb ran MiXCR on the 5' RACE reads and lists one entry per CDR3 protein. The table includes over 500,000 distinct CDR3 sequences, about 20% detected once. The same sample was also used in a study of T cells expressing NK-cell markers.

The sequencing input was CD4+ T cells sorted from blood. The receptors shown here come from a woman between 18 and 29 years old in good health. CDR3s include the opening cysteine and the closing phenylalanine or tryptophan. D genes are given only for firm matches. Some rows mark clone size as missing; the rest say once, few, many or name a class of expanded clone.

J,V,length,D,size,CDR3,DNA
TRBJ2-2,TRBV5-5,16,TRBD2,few,CASSNLAGVSTGELFF,TGTGCCAGCAGCAATCTAGCGGGAGTTAGCACCGGGGAGCTGTTTTTT
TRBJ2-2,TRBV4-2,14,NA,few,CASSQAENTGELFF,TGTGCCAGCAGCCAAGCGGAGAACACCGGGGAGCTGTTTTTT
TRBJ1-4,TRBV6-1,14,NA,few,CASKIKGQGEKLFF,TGTGCCAGCAAGATTAAGGGGCAAGGCGAAAAACTGTTTTTT
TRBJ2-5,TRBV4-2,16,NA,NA,CASSQGGTYLGETQYF,TGTGCCAGCAGCCAAGGGGGTACTTACCTTGGAGAGACCCAGTACTTC
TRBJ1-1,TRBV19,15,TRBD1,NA,CASRSLGQGGTEAFF,TGTGCCAGTAGATCTCTAGGACAGGGAGGCACTGAAGCTTTCTTT
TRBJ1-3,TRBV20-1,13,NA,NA,CSATSGSGNTIYF,TGCAGTGCTACGAGTGGCTCTGGAAACACCATATATTTT
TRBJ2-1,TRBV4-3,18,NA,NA,CASSQDQRRIRGHNEQFF,TGCGCCAGCAGCCAAGATCAGCGCCGGATCCGTGGGCACAATGAGCAGTTCTTC
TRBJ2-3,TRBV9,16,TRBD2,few,CASSVGGSGTPDTQYF,TGTGCCAGCAGCGTAGGTGGTAGCGGGACCCCAGATACGCAGTATTTT
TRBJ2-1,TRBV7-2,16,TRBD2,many,CASSLGGLAENNEQFF,TGTGCCAGCAGCTTGGGGGGACTAGCGGAAAACAATGAGCAGTTCTTC
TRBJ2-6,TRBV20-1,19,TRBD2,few,CSARDTTGTRGSGANVLTF,TGCAGTGCTAGAGATACTACCGGGACTAGAGGTTCTGGGGCCAACGTCCTGACTTTC
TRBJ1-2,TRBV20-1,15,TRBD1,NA,CSALSGTGFGYGYTF,TGCAGTGCGCTCTCCGGGACAGGGTTCGGCTATGGCTACACCTTC
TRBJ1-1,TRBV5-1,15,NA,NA,CASSLEVRAAGGAFF,TGCGCCAGCAGCTTGGAGGTCCGGGCCGCCGGGGGGGCTTTCTTT
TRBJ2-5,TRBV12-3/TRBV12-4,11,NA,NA,CASSLGVTQYF,TGTGCCAGCAGTTTAGGCGTTACCCAGTACTTC
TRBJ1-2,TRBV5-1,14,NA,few,CASSLADTNYGYTF,TGCGCCAGCAGCTTGGCGGACACCAACTATGGCTACACCTTC
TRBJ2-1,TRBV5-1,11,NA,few,CASSIDTEQFF,TGCGCCAGCAGCATAGACACCGAGCAGTTCTTC
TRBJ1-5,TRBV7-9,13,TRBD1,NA,CASTTGTHQPQHF,TGTGCCAGCACGACAGGGACCCATCAGCCCCAGCATTTT
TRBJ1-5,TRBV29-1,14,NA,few,CSVPTGDSNQPQHF,TGCAGCGTTCCGACAGGAGATAGCAATCAGCCCCAGCATTTT
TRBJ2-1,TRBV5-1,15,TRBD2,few,CASSVGLAGINEQFF,TGCGCCAGCAGCGTGGGACTAGCGGGGATCAATGAGCAGTTCTTC
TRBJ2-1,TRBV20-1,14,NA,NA,CSALGSPTYNEQFF,TGCAGTGCTCTAGGAAGCCCCACCTACAATGAGCAGTTCTTC
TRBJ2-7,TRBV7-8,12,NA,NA,CASSTHRYEQYF,TGTGCCAGCAGCACACACAGATACGAGCAGTACTTC
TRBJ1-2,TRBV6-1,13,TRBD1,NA,CASRGQINYGYTF,TGTGCCAGCAGGGGACAGATTAACTATGGCTACACCTTC
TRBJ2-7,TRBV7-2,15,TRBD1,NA,CASSLRTGSIYEQYF,TGTGCCAGCAGCCTCCGGACAGGGTCCATATACGAGCAGTACTTC
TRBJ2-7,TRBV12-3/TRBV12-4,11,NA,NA,CASSLGMPRYF,TGTGCCAGCAGTTTAGGGATGCCTCGGTACTTC
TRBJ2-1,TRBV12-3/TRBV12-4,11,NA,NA,CASSYRALRFF,TGTGCCAGCAGCTACAGGGCCTTAAGGTTCTTC
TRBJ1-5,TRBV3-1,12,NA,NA,CASSQEGKPQHF,TGTGCCAGCAGCCAAGAGGGGAAGCCCCAGCATTTT
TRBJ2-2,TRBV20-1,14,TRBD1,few,CSARQGRKTGELFF,TGCAGTGCTCGACAGGGAAGGAAGACCGGGGAGCTGTTTTTT
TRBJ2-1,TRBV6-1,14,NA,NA,CASRTGLLINEQFF,TGTGCCAGCAGGACGGGACTCCTAATCAATGAGCAGTTCTTC
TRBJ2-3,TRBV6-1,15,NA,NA,CASSLIADGTDTQYF,TGTGCCAGCAGCCTTATAGCGGATGGCACAGATACGCAGTATTTT
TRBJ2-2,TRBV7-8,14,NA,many,CASSSRQPTGELFF,TGTGCCAGCAGCTCAAGACAACCCACCGGGGAGCTGTTTTTT
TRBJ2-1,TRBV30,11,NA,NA,CAWSSGGAQFF,TGTGCCTGGAGTTCCGGCGGGGCGCAGTTCTTC
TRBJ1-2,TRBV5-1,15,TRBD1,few,CASSWNRDSSYGYTF,TGCGCCAGCAGCTGGAACAGGGACAGTTCCTATGGCTACACCTTC
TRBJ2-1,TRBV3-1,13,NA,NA,CASSQGGLGEQFF,TGTGCCAGCAGCCAAGGGGGCTTGGGTGAGCAGTTCTTC
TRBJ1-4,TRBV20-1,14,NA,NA,CSARDLGGAEKLFF,TGCAGTGCTAGAGATCTGGGCGGGGCCGAAAAACTGTTTTTT